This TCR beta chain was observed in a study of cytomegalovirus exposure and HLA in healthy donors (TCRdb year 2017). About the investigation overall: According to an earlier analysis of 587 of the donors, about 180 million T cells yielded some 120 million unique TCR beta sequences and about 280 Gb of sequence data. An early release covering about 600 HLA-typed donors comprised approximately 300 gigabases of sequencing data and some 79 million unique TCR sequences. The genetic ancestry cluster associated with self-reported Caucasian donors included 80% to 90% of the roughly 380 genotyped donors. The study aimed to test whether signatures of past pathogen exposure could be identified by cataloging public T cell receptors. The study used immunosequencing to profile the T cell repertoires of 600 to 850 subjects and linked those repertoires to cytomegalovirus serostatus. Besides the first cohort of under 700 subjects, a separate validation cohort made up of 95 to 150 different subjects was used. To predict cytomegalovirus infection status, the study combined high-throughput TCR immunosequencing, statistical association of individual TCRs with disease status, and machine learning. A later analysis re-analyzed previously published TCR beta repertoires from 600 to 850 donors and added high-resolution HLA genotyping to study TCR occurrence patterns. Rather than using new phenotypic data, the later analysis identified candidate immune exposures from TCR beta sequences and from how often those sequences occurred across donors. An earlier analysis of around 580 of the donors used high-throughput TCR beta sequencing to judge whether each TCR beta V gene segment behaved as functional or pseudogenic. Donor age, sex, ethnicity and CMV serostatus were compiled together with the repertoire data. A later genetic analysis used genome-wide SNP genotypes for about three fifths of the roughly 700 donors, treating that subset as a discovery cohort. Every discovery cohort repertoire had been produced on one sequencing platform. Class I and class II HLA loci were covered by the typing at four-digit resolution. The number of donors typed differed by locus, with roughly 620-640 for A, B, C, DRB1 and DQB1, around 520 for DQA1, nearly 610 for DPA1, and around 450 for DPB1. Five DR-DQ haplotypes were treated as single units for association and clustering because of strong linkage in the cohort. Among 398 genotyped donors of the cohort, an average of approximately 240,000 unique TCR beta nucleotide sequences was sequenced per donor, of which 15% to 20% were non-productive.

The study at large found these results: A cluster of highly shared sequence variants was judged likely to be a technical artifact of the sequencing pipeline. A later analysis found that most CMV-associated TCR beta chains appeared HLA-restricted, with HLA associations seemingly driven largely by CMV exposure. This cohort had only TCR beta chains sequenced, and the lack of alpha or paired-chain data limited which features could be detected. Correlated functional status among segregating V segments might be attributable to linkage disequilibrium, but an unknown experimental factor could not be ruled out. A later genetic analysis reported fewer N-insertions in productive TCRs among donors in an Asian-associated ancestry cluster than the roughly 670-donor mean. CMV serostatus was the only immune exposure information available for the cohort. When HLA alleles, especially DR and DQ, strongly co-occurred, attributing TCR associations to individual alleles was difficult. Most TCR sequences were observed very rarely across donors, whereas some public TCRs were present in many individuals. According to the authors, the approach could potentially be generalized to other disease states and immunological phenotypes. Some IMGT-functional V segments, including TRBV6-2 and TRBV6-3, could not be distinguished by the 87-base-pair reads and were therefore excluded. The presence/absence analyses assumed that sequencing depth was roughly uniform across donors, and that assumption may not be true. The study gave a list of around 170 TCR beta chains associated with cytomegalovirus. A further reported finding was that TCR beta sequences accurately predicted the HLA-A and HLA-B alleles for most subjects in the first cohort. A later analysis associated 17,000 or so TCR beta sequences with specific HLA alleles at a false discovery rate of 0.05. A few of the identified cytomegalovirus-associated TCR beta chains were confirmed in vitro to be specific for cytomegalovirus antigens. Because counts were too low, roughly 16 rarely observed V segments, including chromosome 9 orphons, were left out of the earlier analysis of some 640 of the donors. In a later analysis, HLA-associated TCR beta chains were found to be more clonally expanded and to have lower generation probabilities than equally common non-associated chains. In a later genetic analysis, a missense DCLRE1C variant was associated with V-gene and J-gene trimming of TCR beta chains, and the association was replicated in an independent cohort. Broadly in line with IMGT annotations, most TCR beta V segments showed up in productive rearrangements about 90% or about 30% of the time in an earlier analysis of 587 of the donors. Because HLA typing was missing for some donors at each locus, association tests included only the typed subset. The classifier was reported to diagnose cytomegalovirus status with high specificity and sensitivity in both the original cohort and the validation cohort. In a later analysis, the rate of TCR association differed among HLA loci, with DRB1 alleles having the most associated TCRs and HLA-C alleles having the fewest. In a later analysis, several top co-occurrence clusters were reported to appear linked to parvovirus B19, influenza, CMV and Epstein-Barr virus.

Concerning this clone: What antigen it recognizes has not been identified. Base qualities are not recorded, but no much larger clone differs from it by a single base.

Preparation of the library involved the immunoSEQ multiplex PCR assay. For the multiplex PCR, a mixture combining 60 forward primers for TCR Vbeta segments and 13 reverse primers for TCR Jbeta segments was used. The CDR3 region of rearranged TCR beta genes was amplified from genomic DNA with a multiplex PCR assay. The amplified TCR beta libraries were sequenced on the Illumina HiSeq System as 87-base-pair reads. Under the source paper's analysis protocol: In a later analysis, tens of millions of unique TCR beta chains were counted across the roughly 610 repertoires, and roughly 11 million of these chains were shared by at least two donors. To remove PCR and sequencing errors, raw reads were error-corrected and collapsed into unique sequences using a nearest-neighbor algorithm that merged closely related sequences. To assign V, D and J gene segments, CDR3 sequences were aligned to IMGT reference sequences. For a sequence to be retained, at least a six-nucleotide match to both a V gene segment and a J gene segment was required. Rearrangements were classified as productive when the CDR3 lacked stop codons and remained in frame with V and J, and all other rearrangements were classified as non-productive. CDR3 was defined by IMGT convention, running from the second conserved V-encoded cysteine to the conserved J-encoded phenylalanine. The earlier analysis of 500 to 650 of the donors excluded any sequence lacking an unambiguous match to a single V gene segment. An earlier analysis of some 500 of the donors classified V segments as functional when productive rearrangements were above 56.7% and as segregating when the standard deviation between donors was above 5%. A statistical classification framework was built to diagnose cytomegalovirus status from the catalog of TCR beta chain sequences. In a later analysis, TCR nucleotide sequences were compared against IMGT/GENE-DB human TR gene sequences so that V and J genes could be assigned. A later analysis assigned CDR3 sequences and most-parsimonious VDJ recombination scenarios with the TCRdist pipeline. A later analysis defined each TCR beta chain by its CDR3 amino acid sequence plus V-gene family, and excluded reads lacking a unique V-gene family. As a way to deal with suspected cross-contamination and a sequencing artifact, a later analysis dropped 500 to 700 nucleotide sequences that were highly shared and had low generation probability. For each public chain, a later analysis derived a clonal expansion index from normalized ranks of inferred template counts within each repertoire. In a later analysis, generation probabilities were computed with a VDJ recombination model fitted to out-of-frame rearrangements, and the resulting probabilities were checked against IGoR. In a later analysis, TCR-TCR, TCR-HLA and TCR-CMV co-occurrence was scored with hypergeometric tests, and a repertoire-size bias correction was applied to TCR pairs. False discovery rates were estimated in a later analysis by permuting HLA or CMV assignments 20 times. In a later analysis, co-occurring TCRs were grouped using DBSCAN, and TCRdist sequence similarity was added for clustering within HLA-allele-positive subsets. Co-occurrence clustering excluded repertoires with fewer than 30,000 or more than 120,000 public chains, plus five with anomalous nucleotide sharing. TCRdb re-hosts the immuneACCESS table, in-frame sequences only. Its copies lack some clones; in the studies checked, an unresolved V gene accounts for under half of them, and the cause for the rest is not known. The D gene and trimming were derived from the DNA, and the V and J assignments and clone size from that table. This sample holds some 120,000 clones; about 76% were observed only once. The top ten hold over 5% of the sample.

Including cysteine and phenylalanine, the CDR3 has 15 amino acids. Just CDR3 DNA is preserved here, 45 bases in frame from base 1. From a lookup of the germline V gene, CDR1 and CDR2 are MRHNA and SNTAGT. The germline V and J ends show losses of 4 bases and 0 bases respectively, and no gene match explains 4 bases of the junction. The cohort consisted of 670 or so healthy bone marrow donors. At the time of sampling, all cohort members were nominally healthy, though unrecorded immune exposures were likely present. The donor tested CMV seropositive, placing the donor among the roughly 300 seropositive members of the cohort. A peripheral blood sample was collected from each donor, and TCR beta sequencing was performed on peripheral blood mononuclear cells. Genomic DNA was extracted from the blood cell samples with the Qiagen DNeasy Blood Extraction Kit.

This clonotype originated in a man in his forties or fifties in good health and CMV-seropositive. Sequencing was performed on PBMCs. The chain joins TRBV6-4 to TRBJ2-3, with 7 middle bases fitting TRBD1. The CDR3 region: CASSAGGSSTDTQYF. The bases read TGTGCCAGCAGTGCAGGGGGATCTAGCACAGATACGCAGTATTTT.